This T cell receptor (beta chain) was observed in a study of identical twins (dated by TCRdb to the mid-2010s). As for the study more broadly: TCR alpha and beta repertoires from monozygotic twins, unrelated adults of various ages and cord blood were deep-sequenced to test whether fetal clonotypes persist. To rule out contamination, the twin experiments were replicated at different times with different library preparation protocols.

Regarding this clonotype: It has no known antigen specificity. Base qualities are missing; no much larger clone stands one base away.

Libraries were made using 5' RACE. The sequencer listed for this sample is Illumina HiSeq 2000. Template switching added a universal primer binding site, and the final cDNA carried a unique molecular identifier that allowed TCR cDNA molecules to be counted accurately. First-strand cDNA for TCR alpha and beta chains was synthesized from specific primers in the conserved constant-segment region. To control for contamination, each cDNA library was double barcoded with a SMART-Mk sample barcode plus Illumina barcodes. TruSeq adapter sequences, together with Illumina sample barcodes, were added in two successive PCR steps. Sequencing of the TCR alpha and beta cDNA libraries was done on the Illumina HiSeq platform using custom primers. Under the source paper's analysis protocol: Unique molecular identifiers were extracted from raw reads with MiGEC, and CDR3 positions were determined with MiXCR. Recombination models were inferred per individual with the repgenHMM and IGoR tools using an EM algorithm. The tcR package in R was used for shared clonotype analysis, with sharing normalized by the product of cloneset sizes. To study raw recombination free of thymic and clonal selection effects, out-of-frame nonproductive sequences were analyzed. TCRdb reworked the public reads: Q25 trimming with fastp, MiXCR clone assembly, productive beta chains retained. Rows matching on CDR3 protein sequence are summarized as one entry with the most common DNA and genes. The V and J calls reflect TCRdb's pipeline rather than the authors' work. The sample table holds 550,000 to 700,000 distinct CDR3 sequences, of which 21% were seen once. The top ten clones comprise around 4.5% of the sample.

All donors were healthy Caucasians. Three pairs of female monozygotic twins, all aged roughly 18 to 30 years, made up the twin cohort. Peripheral blood mononuclear cells were the source from which RNA for the TCR libraries was isolated. Trimming takes 5 bases off V and 0 bases off J; junction bases not matched to a gene: 14. Spanning cysteine to phenylalanine, the CDR3 consists of 19 amino acids. CDR3 DNA only is kept here, 57 bases in frame from base 1. CDR1 and CDR2, looked up from the germline V gene (reference sequence), are SGHAT and FQDESV. Beyond this particular receptor, the publication reports: Zero-insertion analyses could be partly confounded by invariant T cells such as MAIT and iNKT, though diverse VJ usage argued against such confounding for most clonotypes. In monozygotic twins, recombination models systematically underestimated out-of-frame TCR alpha sharing, but the models matched the sharing seen between unrelated individuals. Conclusions relied on cross-sectional statistical analysis, since the same donors could not be followed over many years. Compared with coincidental sharing between unrelated individuals, out-of-frame TCR alpha sequences shared between twins showed an excess of sequences with low generation probability. Abundant cord blood beta clonotypes had fewer insertions, young adult naive repertoires showed a similar but weaker trend, and memory repertoires showed no such trend. Excess twin sharing in beta out-of-frame sequences was weaker because fewer shared sequences lowered the signal-to-noise ratio.

These sequences were also reported in another study, on T cells expressing NK-cell markers. Looking at the second paper: Three sorted T-cell subsets (CD3+CD56+NKG2C+, CD3+CD56+NKG2C- and CD3+CD56-NKG2C+) from several donors had their TCR beta-chain repertoires profiled. Among the eight sequenced donors, seven were HCMV-seropositive and one was HCMV-seronegative. To restrict sorting to alphabetaTCR-expressing T cells, an anti-gammadeltaTCR antibody was added in several experiments. In 5 to 7 donors, the dominant CD3+CD56+NKG2C+ clonotypes ranked among the top 10 CD8+ clonotypes, making up about 1.0-8% of CD8+ T cells. Those dominant clonotypes were again the most abundant among CD3+CD56-NKG2C+ cells in four donors, at about 25-65%. Whether the expanded NKG2C-expressing T cell clones were specific for HCMV antigens remained unclear. The study sequenced eight donors, all healthy volunteers chosen at random: three men and five women. A commercial ELISA kit detecting HCMV-specific IgG in serum was used to determine HCMV serostatus. Bulk peripheral blood T-cell repertoires were additionally sequenced from unsorted PBMC for several donors. MIGEC was used to demultiplex reads and group reads by UMI, and MiTCR was used to assemble and quantify clonotypes. To exclude erroneous sequences, only TCR cDNA sequences supported by at least two reads were retained. The tcR package was used for downstream repertoire analysis, with clonotypes matched between fractions based on CDR3 nucleotide sequence plus V segment. VDJmatch was used to annotate antigen specificity against VDJdb, with one amino acid substitution in CDR3 allowed.

The origin of this receptor is a woman in her late teens or twenties in good health. Recombination connected TRBV11-1 to TRBJ2-3; 10 middle bases align to TRBD2. Sequenced sample: PBMCs. The nucleotide sequence is TGTGCCAGCAGCGCAGGCGAACTAGCGGGGCTTGCTAGCACAGATACGCAGTATTTT. It codes for CASSAGELAGLASTDTQYF.